Listed here is a single T cell receptor (beta chain). The V gene's germline CDR1 is SGDLS and CDR2 YYNGEE. The CDR3 runs 15 residues. V gave up 0 bases and J gave up 2 bases, with 9 bases separating them. The donor cohort consisted entirely of Caucasian adults residing in Nashville, Tennessee. This table comes from immunoSEQ multiplex PCR, and its TCRdb copy is limited to in-frame clones, with some not included. The sample lists about 2.3 million clones; 80% to 95% were seen once. This entry belongs to a study of shared clonotypes between healthy human individuals. Sequencing was done on a sample of naive CD4+ T cells from PBMCs. The subset was: CD45RA+ positively selected. This chain links TRBV9 with TRBJ2-1; D ambiguous. This TCR was recovered from a man aged 18 to 29 in good health. Some clones in this sample may be carry-over from other donors' samples. In DNA form, the CDR3 reads TGTGCCAGCAGCGTAGCTGCACTGGCCTACAATGAGCAGTTCTTC. Translating it yields CASSVAALAYNEQFF.